This is a list of T cell receptor beta chains from one sample in a study of CD8 T cells in ankylosing spondylitis. A single record per CDR3 protein comes from TCRdb applying MiXCR to the 5' RACE reads. Of around 450,000 distinct CDR3 sequences listed, around 26% are singletons. The specimen was blood, either unsorted or a sorted T cell fraction (not recorded which). These receptors were obtained from a male donor with ankylosing spondylitis. Each CDR3 is given with its conserved first and last residue. Each record gives: J gene, V gene, D gene, CDR3 length, clone size, CDR3 protein, CDR3 DNA. D genes are given only for firm matches. Size values are once, few and many counts, or a class for expanded clones, and some rows have none.

TRBJ1-5 | TRBV18 | TRBD1 | 16 | few | CASSPQGAVRNQPQHF | TGTGCCAGCTCTCCACAGGGGGCTGTAAGGAATCAGCCCCAGCATTTT
TRBJ2-1 | TRBV6-2/TRBV6-3 | . | 16 | . | CASSFPSGEPYNEQFF | TGTGCCAGCAGTTTCCCCTCAGGGGAACCCTACAATGAGCAGTTCTTC
TRBJ2-2 | TRBV5-5 | . | 16 | few | CASSASSRANTGELFF | TGTGCCAGCAGCGCTTCCTCCAGGGCCAACACCGGGGAGCTGTTTTTT
TRBJ1-5 | TRBV10-2 | . | 16 | . | CASSEGSKAFNQPQHF | TGCGCCAGCAGTGAAGGTTCAAAGGCCTTCAATCAGCCCCAGCATTTT
TRBJ2-1 | TRBV6-1 | TRBD2 | 14 | many | CASSRGLARDEQFF | TGTGCCAGCAGTAGAGGACTAGCCCGGGATGAGCAGTTCTTC
TRBJ1-2 | TRBV3-1 | TRBD1 | 15 | . | CASSAGTGTNYGYTF | TGTGCCAGCAGCGCCGGGACAGGAACTAACTATGGCTACACCTTC
TRBJ2-2 | TRBV5-1 | . | 12 | few | CASSSPNGELFF | TGCGCCAGCAGCTCCCCAAACGGGGAGCTGTTTTTT
TRBJ2-1 | TRBV9 | . | 15 | . | CASSVGHSMGNEQFF | TGTGCCAGCAGCGTAGGACACTCAATGGGGAATGAGCAGTTCTTC
TRBJ1-2 | TRBV5-1 | TRBD1 | 14 | few | CASSTTGTGYGYTF | TGCGCCAGCAGCACCACCGGGACAGGGTACGGCTACACCTTC
TRBJ2-1 | TRBV20-1 | TRBD2 | 13 | few | CSGLAASYNEQFF | TGCAGTGGGCTAGCGGCCTCCTACAATGAGCAGTTCTTC
TRBJ2-7 | TRBV20-1 | . | 12 | . | CSARAPLAGQYF | TGCAGTGCTAGAGCCCCCTTGGCAGGGCAGTACTTC
TRBJ2-1 | TRBV2 | TRBD2 | 15 | few | CASSEREGPRNEQFF | TGTGCCAGCAGTGAGCGGGAGGGCCCCCGCAATGAGCAGTTCTTC
TRBJ1-3 | TRBV20-1 | . | 15 | . | CSARDIQGPGNTIYF | TGCAGTGCTAGAGATATCCAGGGCCCTGGAAACACCATATATTTT
TRBJ2-7 | TRBV20-1 | . | 12 | . | CSARTIGPEQYF | TGCAGTGCTAGGACCATTGGCCCCGAGCAGTACTTC
TRBJ2-1 | TRBV5-1 | . | 15 | . | CASSLEPSANNEQFF | TGCGCCAGCAGCTTGGAACCCAGCGCCAACAATGAGCAGTTCTTC
TRBJ2-1 | TRBV9 | TRBD2 | 16 | few | CASSVVSGGFQGEQFF | TGTGCCAGCAGCGTAGTTAGCGGGGGGTTCCAAGGTGAGCAGTTCTTC
TRBJ1-2 | TRBV29-1 | . | 15 | . | CSVEATYSQLYGYTF | TGCAGCGTTGAAGCCACGTATAGTCAACTGTATGGCTACACCTTC
TRBJ2-5 | TRBV20-1 | . | 11 | . | CSGASEETQYF | TGCAGTGGGGCTAGCGAAGAGACCCAGTACTTC
TRBJ1-3 | TRBV10-3 | . | 12 | . | CASRTGGNTIYF | TGTGCCTCCCGGACGGGGGGAAACACCATATATTTT
TRBJ2-2 | TRBV20-1 | . | 14 | . | CSARLDPNTGELFF | TGCAGTGCTAGGTTGGACCCCAACACCGGGGAGCTGTTTTTT
TRBJ2-7 | TRBV20-1 | . | 10 | few | CSAREHEQYF | TGCAGTGCTAGAGAGCACGAGCAGTACTTC
TRBJ2-3 | TRBV6-6 | . | 12 | . | CASSTPGGPQYF | TGTGCCAGCAGTACCCCCGGGGGTCCCCAGTATTTT
TRBJ1-1 | TRBV12-3/TRBV12-4 | . | 13 | . | CASSPTNVPEAFF | TGTGCCAGCAGCCCAACGAATGTGCCTGAAGCTTTCTTT
TRBJ1-5 | TRBV5-1 | . | 15 | . | CASSLSAGDHQPQHF | TGCGCCAGCAGCTTATCTGCGGGGGATCATCAGCCCCAGCATTTT
TRBJ2-3 | TRBV12-3/TRBV12-4 | . | 14 | few | CASSPGSSHYTQYF | TGTGCCAGCAGTCCAGGGAGCAGCCATTATACGCAGTATTTT
TRBJ2-2 | TRBV5-1 | TRBD2 | 18 | . | CASGLTTSGIGATGELFF | TGCGCCAGCGGCTTGACGACTAGCGGGATTGGGGCCACCGGGGAGCTGTTTTTT
TRBJ2-2 | TRBV5-6 | . | 15 | once | CASSFLGYRTGELFF | TGTGCCAGCAGCTTCCTGGGATACCGCACCGGGGAGCTGTTTTTT
TRBJ1-1 | TRBV5-1 | . | 14 | few | CASSLQGVDTEAFF | TGCGCCAGCAGCCTCCAGGGTGTTGACACTGAAGCTTTCTTT
TRBJ2-4 | TRBV20-1 | . | 16 | . | CSARDYRGLAKNIQYF | TGCAGTGCTAGAGACTACAGGGGACTAGCCAAAAACATTCAGTACTTC
TRBJ2-3 | TRBV3-1 | . | 13 | few | CASSQDREDTQYF | TGTGCCAGCAGCCAAGACAGGGAGGATACGCAGTATTTT
TRBJ2-1 | TRBV4-1 | . | 16 | . | CASSQDRGLSYNEQFF | TGCGCCAGCAGCCAAGATCGGGGTTTATCCTACAATGAGCAGTTCTTC
TRBJ2-3 | TRBV5-1 | TRBD1 | 17 | . | CASSYASTGATTDTQYF | TGCGCCAGCAGCTACGCCTCGACAGGGGCCACCACAGATACGCAGTATTTT
TRBJ2-2 | TRBV2 | TRBD2 | 16 | few | CASRTGTSGSTGELFF | TGTGCCAGCAGGACCGGGACTAGCGGGAGTACCGGGGAGCTGTTTTTT